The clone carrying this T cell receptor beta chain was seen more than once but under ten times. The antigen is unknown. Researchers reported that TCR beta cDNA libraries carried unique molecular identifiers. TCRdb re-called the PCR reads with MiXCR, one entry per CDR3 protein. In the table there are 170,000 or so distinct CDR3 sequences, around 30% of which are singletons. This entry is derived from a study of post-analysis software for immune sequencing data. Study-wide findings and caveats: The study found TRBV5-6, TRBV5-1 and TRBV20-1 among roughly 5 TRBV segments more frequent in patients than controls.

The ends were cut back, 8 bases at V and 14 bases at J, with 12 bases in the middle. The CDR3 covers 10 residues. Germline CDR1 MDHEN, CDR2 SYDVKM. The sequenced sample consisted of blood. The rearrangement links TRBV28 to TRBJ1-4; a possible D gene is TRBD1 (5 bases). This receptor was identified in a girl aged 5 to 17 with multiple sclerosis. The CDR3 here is CASWGGVLFF. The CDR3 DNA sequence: TGTGCCAGCTGGGGAGGGGTTCTGTTTTTT.